A selection of T cell receptor beta chains follows, all from one sample in a study of blood T cell repertoires in COVID-19. The table came from immunoSEQ multiplex PCR; TCRdb's copy has only in-frame clones and leaves some out. The sample has about 280,000 clones, approximately 83% seen once. The specimen was peripheral blood. Every receptor here comes from a woman aged 70-85 years with acute or convalescent COVID-19. Both conserved end residues are part of each CDR3. A D gene is named only where the DNA matches it firmly. Clone size appears in some rows only: once, few, many, or a class for an expanded clone.

CATSRNLAGGPGDTQYF	TGTGCCACCAGCAGGAATTTAGCGGGGGGGCCAGGAGATACGCAGTATTTT	once	TRBD2	TRBJ2-3	TRBV15
CASKALLRGQEAFF	TGTGCCAGCAAAGCTCTCCTAAGGGGGCAAGAAGCTTTCTTT	-	TRBD1	TRBJ1-1	TRBV5-6
CASSEGRNQPQHF	TGTGCCAGCAGTGAAGGGAGAAATCAGCCCCAGCATTTT	-	-	TRBJ1-5	TRBV6-1
CASSPISGANVLTF	TGTGCCAGCAGCCCAATTTCTGGGGCCAACGTCCTGACTTTC	-	-	TRBJ2-6	TRBV3-1/TRBV3-2
CASSLSQGIYTEAFF	TGTGCCAGCTCACTTTCACAGGGGATCTACACTGAAGCTTTCTTT	-	TRBD1	TRBJ1-1	TRBV18
CASSRLAEYNEQFF	TGCGCCAGCTCTCGACTAGCGGAATACAATGAGCAGTTCTTC	-	TRBD2	TRBJ2-1	TRBV10-1
CASTPGTSGGGSGELFF	TGTGCCAGCACCCCCGGGACTAGCGGGGGTGGGTCCGGGGAGCTGTTTTTT	-	TRBD2	TRBJ2-2	TRBV2
CASSVGLGSNEQFF	TGTGCCAGCAGCGTAGGTCTGGGGAGCAATGAGCAGTTCTTC	-	-	TRBJ2-1	TRBV9
CASSYRGGPASEQYF	TGTGCCAGCAGTTACCGCGGGGGGCCCGCTTCCGAGCAGTACTTC	-	TRBD2	TRBJ2-7	TRBV6-5
CTSSQYRDNYNEQFF	TGCACCAGCAGCCAGTACCGGGACAATTACAATGAGCAGTTCTTC	-	-	TRBJ2-1	TRBV1
CASSWQAQNTEAFF	TGCGCCAGCAGCTGGCAGGCGCAGAACACTGAAGCTTTCTTT	-	-	TRBJ1-1	TRBV5-1
CASSVRRGETQYF	TGTGCCAGCAGTGTAAGGAGGGGAGAGACCCAGTACTTC	once	-	TRBJ2-5	TRBV2
CSVDREGAFNEQFF	TGCAGCGTTGATAGGGAAGGGGCATTCAATGAGCAGTTCTTC	-	-	TRBJ2-1	TRBV29-1
CASTPQGGNEQFF	TGCGCCAGCACCCCACAGGGGGGAAATGAGCAGTTCTTC	-	TRBD1	TRBJ2-1	TRBV10-2
CASSLERRIETGGTEAFF	TGTGCCAGCAGCTTAGAGAGGAGGATTGAGACAGGGGGAACTGAAGCTTTCTTT	-	TRBD1	TRBJ1-1	TRBV11-3
CASSRGSSTEAFF	TGCGCCAGCAGTCGGGGGAGTTCCACTGAAGCTTTCTTT	-	-	TRBJ1-1	TRBV5-1
CASSLAENTEAFF	TGTGCCAGCAGTTTGGCAGAGAACACTGAAGCTTTCTTT	-	-	TRBJ1-1	TRBV12-3/TRBV12-4
CASSVQETQYF	TGTGCCAGCAGCGTACAAGAGACCCAGTACTTC	once	-	TRBJ2-5	TRBV5-4
CASSGPERSVYRGYTF	TGTGCCAGCAGTGGTCCCGAACGGTCTGTTTATCGGGGCTACACCTTC	-	-	TRBJ1-2	TRBV2
CASSQAGGSNYGYTF	TGTGCCAGCAGCCAAGCAGGGGGGAGTAACTATGGCTACACCTTC	once	TRBD1	TRBJ1-2	TRBV4-2
CASSPDRYMNTEAFF	TGCGCCAGCAGCCCTGACAGGTACATGAACACTGAAGCTTTCTTT	-	-	TRBJ1-1	TRBV5-1
CAWSGQGLGNQPQHF	TGTGCCTGGAGCGGACAGGGATTGGGGAATCAGCCCCAGCATTTT	-	TRBD1	TRBJ1-5	TRBV30
CASSLEGDRTGYTF	TGCGCCAGCAGCTTGGAGGGGGACAGGACTGGCTACACCTTC	-	TRBD1	TRBJ1-2	TRBV5-1